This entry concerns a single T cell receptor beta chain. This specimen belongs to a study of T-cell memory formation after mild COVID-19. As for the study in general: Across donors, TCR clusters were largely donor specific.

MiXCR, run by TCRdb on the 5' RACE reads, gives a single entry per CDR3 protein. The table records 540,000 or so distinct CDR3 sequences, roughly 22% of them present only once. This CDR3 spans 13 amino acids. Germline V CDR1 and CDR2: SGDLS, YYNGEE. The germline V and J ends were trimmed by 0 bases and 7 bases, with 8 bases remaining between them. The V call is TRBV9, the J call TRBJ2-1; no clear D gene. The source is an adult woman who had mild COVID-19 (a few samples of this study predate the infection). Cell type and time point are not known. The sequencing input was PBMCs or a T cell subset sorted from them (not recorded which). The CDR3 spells CASSVGVANEQFF. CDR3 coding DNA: TGTGCCAGCAGCGTAGGAGTTGCTAATGAGCAGTTCTTC.